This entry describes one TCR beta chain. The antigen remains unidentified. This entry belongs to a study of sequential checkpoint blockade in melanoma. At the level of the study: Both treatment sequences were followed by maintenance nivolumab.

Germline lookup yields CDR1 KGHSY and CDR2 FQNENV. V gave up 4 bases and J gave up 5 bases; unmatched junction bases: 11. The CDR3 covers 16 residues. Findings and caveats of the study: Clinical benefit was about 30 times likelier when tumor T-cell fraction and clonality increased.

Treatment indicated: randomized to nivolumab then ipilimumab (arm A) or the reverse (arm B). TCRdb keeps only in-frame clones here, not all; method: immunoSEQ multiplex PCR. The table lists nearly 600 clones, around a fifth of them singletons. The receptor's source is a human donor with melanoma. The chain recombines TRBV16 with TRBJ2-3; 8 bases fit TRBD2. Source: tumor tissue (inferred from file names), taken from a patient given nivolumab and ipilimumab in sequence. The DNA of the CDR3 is TGTGCCAGCAGCCTCCTAGGCGGGGGGCCGGGAGATACGCAGTATTTT. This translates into CASSLLGGGPGDTQYF.